The rows below give T cell receptor beta chains drawn from one sample of a study of shared clonotypes between healthy human individuals. Assay: immunoSEQ multiplex PCR; the TCRdb copy retains only in-frame clones and omits some. The data show millions of clones, approximately 95% seen once. The sequenced sample was naive CD8+ T cells sorted from blood. All receptors derive from a man aged 18 to 30 in good health. Both conserved end residues are part of each CDR3. D genes are given only for firm matches. Not all rows give a size; the values are once, few, many and, for expanded clones, a class.

j_gene,d_gene,abundance,v_gene,CDR3nt,CDR3aa
TRBJ2-7,TRBD2,once,TRBV5-4,TGTGCCAGCAGCTTGGGTAGCGGGGAGCACTACGAGCAGTACTTC,CASSLGSGEHYEQYF
TRBJ2-7,-,-,TRBV2,TGTGCCAGCAGTGAAATCGTCGGCACTTCCTACGAGCAGTACTTC,CASSEIVGTSYEQYF
TRBJ2-4,TRBD1,-,TRBV4-1,TGCGCCAGCAGCCAGGCGGACAGGGGGGACATTCAGTACTTC,CASSQADRGDIQYF
TRBJ2-7,TRBD2,-,TRBV4-3,TGCGCCAGCAGCCAAGAGGGACTAGGAGGCTACGAGCAGTACTTC,CASSQEGLGGYEQYF
TRBJ1-2,TRBD1,-,TRBV7-9,TGTGCCAGCAGCCACCTCGACAGGGAAAGGGACTATGGCTACACCTTC,CASSHLDRERDYGYTF
TRBJ1-4,TRBD1,-,TRBV4-3,TGCGCCAGCAGCGGTAGGACAGGGGAACCTGAAAAACTGTTTTTT,CASSGRTGEPEKLFF
TRBJ2-7,-,-,TRBV6-6,TGTGCCAGCAGTTACTCGTACCCTAACTCCTACGAGCAGTACTTC,CASSYSYPNSYEQYF
TRBJ1-6,-,-,TRBV28,TGTGCCAGCAGTCCCCAAATAATTCAGGCCCTCCACTTT,CASSPQIIQALHF
TRBJ2-7,-,-,TRBV4-1,TGCGCCAGCAGCCTAGAACAGGGAACCCTACCCCACGAGCAGTACTTC,CASSLEQGTLPHEQYF
TRBJ1-1,-,-,TRBV13,TGTGCCAGCAGCCCTGAGGCCACTGAAGCTTTCTTT,CASSPEATEAFF
TRBJ2-7,-,once,TRBV5-6,TGTGCCAGCAGCTCAATTCCCGGGACGGTCTACGAGCAGTACTTC,CASSSIPGTVYEQYF
TRBJ2-7,-,-,TRBV13,TGTGCCAGCAGCCTTTTCCGTGGTTACGAGCAGTACTTC,CASSLFRGYEQYF
TRBJ2-1,TRBD2,-,TRBV30,TGTGCAGTCAGCGGGGTCATCTCCTACAATGAGCAGTTCTTC,CAVSGVISYNEQFF
TRBJ2-1,TRBD2,-,TRBV14,TGTGCCAGCAGCCCTGTCAGTAGCGGGGTATGGAGCTCCTACAATGAGCAGTTCTTC,CASSPVSSGVWSSYNEQFF
TRBJ2-7,-,-,TRBV6-6,TGTGCCAGCAGTTACTCCGCCCAGGGGACCTACGAGCAGTACTTC,CASSYSAQGTYEQYF
TRBJ1-1,-,-,TRBV4-3,TGCGCCAGCAGCCAAGGGGACACGAACACTGAAGCTTTCTTT,CASSQGDTNTEAFF
TRBJ1-2,-,-,TRBV30,TGTGCCTGGGAGGCAGACTATGGCTACACCTTC,CAWEADYGYTF
TRBJ2-5,-,-,TRBV5-1,TGCGCCAGCACCCCGGCCGGGGTAGCGGAGGGAAAAGAGACCCAGTACTTC,CASTPAGVAEGKETQYF
TRBJ2-5,-,-,TRBV19,TGTGCCAGTAGTATAGGGAAGTACCAAGAGACCCAGTACTTC,CASSIGKYQETQYF
TRBJ2-7,TRBD2,once,TRBV30,TGTGCCTGGAGCGCGGGAGAGGGGGAGCAGTACTTC,CAWSAGEGEQYF
TRBJ2-7,-,-,TRBV7-9,TGTGCCAGCAGCTCGGGTGCCTCATACGAGCAGTACTTC,CASSSGASYEQYF
TRBJ2-3,-,-,TRBV10-1,TGCGCCAGCAGTGATTTGGGGGAAAGCACAGATACGCAGTATTTT,CASSDLGESTDTQYF
TRBJ1-1,-,-,TRBV4-1,TGCGCCAGCCGTTCCCTAGGGGGGATCACTGAAGCTTTCTTT,CASRSLGGITEAFF
TRBJ2-1,-,-,TRBV27,TGTGCCAGCAGTTTATCGGGGCAAGTCGATGAGCAGTTCTTC,CASSLSGQVDEQFF
TRBJ1-5,TRBD1,few,TRBV4-1,TGCGCCAGCAGCCAGGCGACAGGGGAATACCAGCCCCAGCATTTT,CASSQATGEYQPQHF
TRBJ2-3,-,-,TRBV29-1,TGCAGCGCCGGAGGCACAGATACGCAGTATTTT,CSAGGTDTQYF
TRBJ2-2,TRBD2,once,TRBV9,TGTGCCAGCAGCCCCCAGGCGGGAGCCCCCAACACCGGGGAGCTGTTTTTT,CASSPQAGAPNTGELFF
TRBJ2-1,TRBD2,-,TRBV27,TGTGCCAGCAGTGCATTAGGGACTAGCGGGACCTACAATGAGCAGTTCTTC,CASSALGTSGTYNEQFF
TRBJ1-1,TRBD1,-,TRBV6-5,TGTGCCAGCAGTACCACGGGGACAGGGGGTGAAGCTTTCTTT,CASSTTGTGGEAFF
TRBJ2-5,-,-,TRBV27,TGTGCCAGCAGTTTATCCGACGTCAGGGAGACCCAGTACTTC,CASSLSDVRETQYF
TRBJ1-2,-,-,TRBV4-1,TGCGCCAGCAGCCAAGACCCCCAGAATAACTATGGCTACACCTTC,CASSQDPQNNYGYTF
TRBJ2-5,-,-,TRBV2,TGTGCCGAGAGGGGGGGGACCTCACAAGAGACCCAGTACTTC,CAERGGTSQETQYF
TRBJ2-1,-,-,TRBV5-1,TGCGCCAGCAGCCTCGACTCCTCCGAGGATGAGCAGTTCTTC,CASSLDSSEDEQFF
TRBJ2-2,-,-,TRBV4-3,TGCGCCAGCGGACGGGGCTTCCCCGGGGAGCTGTTTTTT,CASGRGFPGELFF
TRBJ2-1,-,-,TRBV4-1,TGCGCCAGCGGGGGGGCCGGTTCCTACAATGAGCAGTTCTTC,CASGGAGSYNEQFF
TRBJ2-2,-,-,TRBV13,TGTGCCAGCAGCCTGGGGGGATACACCGGGGAGCTGTTTTTT,CASSLGGYTGELFF
TRBJ2-6,-,-,TRBV9,TGTGCCAGCACCCCAGGCCGTTTGGGGGGGGCCAACGTCCTGACTTTC,CASTPGRLGGANVLTF
TRBJ1-5,-,few,TRBV9,TGTGCCAGCAGCGTAGGGGATAGCAATCAGCCCCAGCATTTT,CASSVGDSNQPQHF
TRBJ1-1,-,-,TRBV25-1,TGTGCCAGCAGTGATGGCTGGACTGAAGCTTTCTTT,CASSDGWTEAFF
TRBJ2-7,-,-,TRBV4-1,TGCGCCAGCAGCCAAGGGGGACGGGGCTACGAGCAGTACTTC,CASSQGGRGYEQYF
TRBJ2-3,-,-,TRBV2,TGTGCCAGCAGGGCGGACCCCACAGATACGCAGTATTTT,CASRADPTDTQYF
TRBJ2-2,-,-,TRBV6-1,TGTGCCAGCAGTGAAGTGGGGACTTTGGAGGGGGAGCTGTTTTTT,CASSEVGTLEGELFF
TRBJ2-5,-,-,TRBV9,TGTGCCAGCAGCGGGGATAGCAGAGCTCCGGAGACCCAGTACTTC,CASSGDSRAPETQYF
TRBJ2-7,-,-,TRBV6-5,TGTGCCAGCAGTTACTCGGGCTGGGAGTACTTC,CASSYSGWEYF
TRBJ1-2,TRBD1,-,TRBV27,TGTGCCAGCAGTCCCCTGGGGACAGGGAATGGCTACACCTTC,CASSPLGTGNGYTF
TRBJ2-7,TRBD2,-,TRBV2,TGTGCCAGCAGTGTCGTAGCGGGAGGACCATACGAGCAGTACTTC,CASSVVAGGPYEQYF